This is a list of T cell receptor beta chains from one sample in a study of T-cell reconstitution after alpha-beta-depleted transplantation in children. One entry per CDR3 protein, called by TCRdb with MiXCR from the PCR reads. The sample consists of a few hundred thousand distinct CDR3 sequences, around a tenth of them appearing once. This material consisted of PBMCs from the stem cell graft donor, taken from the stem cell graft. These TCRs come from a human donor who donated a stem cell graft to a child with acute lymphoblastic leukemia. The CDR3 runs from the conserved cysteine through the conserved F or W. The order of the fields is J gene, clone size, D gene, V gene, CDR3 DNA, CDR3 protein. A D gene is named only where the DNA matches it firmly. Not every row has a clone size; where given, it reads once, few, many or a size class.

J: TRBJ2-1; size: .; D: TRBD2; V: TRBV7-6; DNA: TGTGCCAGCAGCTTAGCCCGGGGGGACAATGAGCAGTTCTTC; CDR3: CASSLARGDNEQFF
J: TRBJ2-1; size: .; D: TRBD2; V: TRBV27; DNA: TGTGCCAGCAGTTTTGGACTAGGCTATGAGCAGTTCTTC; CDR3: CASSFGLGYEQFF
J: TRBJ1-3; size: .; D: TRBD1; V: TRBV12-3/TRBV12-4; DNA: TGTGCCAGCAGTACCTCTCCGGGACAGGGTTCTGGAAACACCATATATTTT; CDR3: CASSTSPGQGSGNTIYF
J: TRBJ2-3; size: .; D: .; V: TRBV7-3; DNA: TGTGCCAGCAGCCCCCTAGGGGGAGCGGGAGATACGCAGTATTTT; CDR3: CASSPLGGAGDTQYF
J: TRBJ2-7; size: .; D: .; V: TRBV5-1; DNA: TGCGCCAGCAGCTTGGATGGTAGGGGAGACGAGCAGTACTTC; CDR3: CASSLDGRGDEQYF
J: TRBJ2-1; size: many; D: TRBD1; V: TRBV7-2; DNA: TGTGCCAGCAGCTACCGGACAGGGAGGAATGAGCAGTTCTTC; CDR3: CASSYRTGRNEQFF
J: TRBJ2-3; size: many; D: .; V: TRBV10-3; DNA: TGTGCCATCAGTGAGTCGGTAGCGTCTCGCACAGATACGCAGTATTTT; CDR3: CAISESVASRTDTQYF
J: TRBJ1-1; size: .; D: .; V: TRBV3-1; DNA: TGTGCCAGCAGCCTGACCGGGCGGAACACTGAAGCTTTCTTT; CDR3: CASSLTGRNTEAFF
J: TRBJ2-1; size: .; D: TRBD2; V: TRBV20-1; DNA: TGCAGTGCCCCCATCCCGACTAGCGGGAGGGCGGGTGAGCAGTTCTTC; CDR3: CSAPIPTSGRAGEQFF
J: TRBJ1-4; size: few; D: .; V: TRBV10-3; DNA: TGTGCCATCAGTTCGACCCTAACTAATGAAAAACTGTTTTTT; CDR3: CAISSTLTNEKLFF
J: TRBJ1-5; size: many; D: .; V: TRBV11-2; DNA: TGTGCCAGCAGCCGCGAAGGACAGCCCCAGCATTTT; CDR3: CASSREGQPQHF
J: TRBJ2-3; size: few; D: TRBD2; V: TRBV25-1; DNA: TGTGCCAGCAGTGAACTAGCGGGAGGGCGGGTAGATACGCAGTATTTT; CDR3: CASSELAGGRVDTQYF
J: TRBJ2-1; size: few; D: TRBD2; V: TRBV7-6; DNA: TGTGCCAGCCGGAGCGGGGGCCTCTACAATGAGCAGTTCTTC; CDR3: CASRSGGLYNEQFF
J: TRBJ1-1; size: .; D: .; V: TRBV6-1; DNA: TGTGCCAGCAGTGAAGGGCAGCCGAACACTGAAGCTTTCTTT; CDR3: CASSEGQPNTEAFF
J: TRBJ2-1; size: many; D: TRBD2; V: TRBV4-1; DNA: TGCGCCAGCAGCCAAGGGACTAGCGGGAGACCTGAGCAGTTCTTC; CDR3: CASSQGTSGRPEQFF
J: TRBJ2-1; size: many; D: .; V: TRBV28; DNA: TGTGCCAGCAGTTACTCCTGGGTGGGAGGAGACCACAATGAGCAGTTCTTC; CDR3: CASSYSWVGGDHNEQFF
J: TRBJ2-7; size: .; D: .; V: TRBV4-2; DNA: TGTGCCAGCAGCCTGACCCGAGGAGGGAACTACGCGCAGTACTTC; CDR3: CASSLTRGGNYAQYF
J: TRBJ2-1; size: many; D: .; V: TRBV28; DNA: TGTGCCAGCAGTTTGTCAGCCCCCTACAATGAGCAGTTCTTC; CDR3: CASSLSAPYNEQFF
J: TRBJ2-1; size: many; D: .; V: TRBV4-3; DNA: TGCGCCAGCAGCCAAGAGCATGTAAGCTCCTACAATGAGCAGTTCTTC; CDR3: CASSQEHVSSYNEQFF
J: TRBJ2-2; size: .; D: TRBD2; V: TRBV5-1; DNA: TGCGCCAGCAGCGAGGGGACTAGCGCCACCGGGGAGCTGTTTTTT; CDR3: CASSEGTSATGELFF
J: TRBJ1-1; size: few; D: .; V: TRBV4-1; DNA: TGCGCCAGCAGCCTGTGGGACAAGAACACTGAAGCTTTCTTT; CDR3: CASSLWDKNTEAFF
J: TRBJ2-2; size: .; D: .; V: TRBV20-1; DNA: TGCAGTGCTAGCCCCCCCGGGCAGTCCGGGGAGCTGTTTTTT; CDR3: CSASPPGQSGELFF
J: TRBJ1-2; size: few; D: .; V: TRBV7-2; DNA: TGTGCCAGCAGCTTTCCCTCTCACAACAGGGTTGGGGGCTACACCTTC; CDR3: CASSFPSHNRVGGYTF
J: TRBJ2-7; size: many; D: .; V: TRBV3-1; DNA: TGTGCCAGCAGCCGGACAGCCTCCTACGAGCAGTACTTC; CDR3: CASSRTASYEQYF
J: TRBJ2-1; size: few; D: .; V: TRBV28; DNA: TGTGCCAGCTGGGGGGCAGGGGGTTACAATGAGCAGTTCTTC; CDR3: CASWGAGGYNEQFF
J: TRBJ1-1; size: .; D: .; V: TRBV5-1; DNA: TGCGCCAGCAGCTTGCAATTGGGAGTTAACACTGAAGCTTTCTTT; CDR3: CASSLQLGVNTEAFF
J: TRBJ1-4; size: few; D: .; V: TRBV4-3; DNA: TGCGCCAGCAGCCAAGAGCATAATGAAAAACTGTTTTTT; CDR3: CASSQEHNEKLFF
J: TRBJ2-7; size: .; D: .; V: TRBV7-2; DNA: TGTGCCAGCAGCCCCGCTAGCGTGTCCTACGAGCAGTACTTC; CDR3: CASSPASVSYEQYF